These 23 T cell receptor beta chains originate from one sample sequenced in a study of blood T cell repertoires in COVID-19. Repertoires were generated with immunoSEQ multiplex PCR, while TCRdb's copy carries only in-frame clones and drops some. The table shows about 340,000 clones, with 70% to 90% occurring only once. Sequences were obtained from peripheral blood. The receptors derive from an older woman with COVID-19, enrolled during active disease.

The V and J genes are TRBV7-6 and TRBJ2-5, with D tentatively TRBD2 (6 bases). V lost 3 bases to trimming and J lost 5 bases, with 13 bases between them. Per the germline V gene, CDR1 is SGHVS and CDR2 is FNYEAQ. CDR3 length: 14 residues. This CDR3 is CASSLNGGTETQYF. As DNA, the CDR3 is TGTGCCAGCAGCTTGAACGGGGGTACGGAGACCCAGTACTTC. Variable domain in full (rest from reference TRBV7-6 and TRBJ2-5): GAGVSQSPRYKVTKRGQDVALRCDPISGHVSLYWYRQALGQGPEFLTYFNYEAQQDKSGLPNDRFSAERPEGSISTLTIQRTEQRDSAMYRCASSLNGGTETQYFGPGTRLLVL.

The rearrangement joins TRBV12-5 to TRBJ2-2, with TRBD1 matching over 9 bases. J gave up 2 bases and V 6 bases, and 13 bases lay outside the gene matches. The CDR3 consists of 18 residues. Germline CDR1 reads LGHNT; CDR2 reads FRNRAP. The CDR3 bases are TGTGCTAGTGGCCCCCCCGCCGGGACAGGGAGTAACACCGGGGAGCTGTTTTTT. Translated: CASGPPAGTGSNTGELFF. The variable domain in full, completed from reference TRBV12-5 and TRBJ2-2, reads DARVTQTPRHKVTEMGQEVTMRCQPILGHNTVFWYRQTMMQGLELLAYFRNRAPLDDSGMPKDRFSAEMPDATLATLKIQPSEPRDSAVYFCASGPPAGTGSNTGELFFGEGSRLTVL.

The gene calls are TRBV6-4 and TRBJ2-7, with a possible D match to TRBD2 (5 bases). CDR1 and CDR2 (germline): MRHNA, SNTAGT. With 5 bases removed from V and 0 bases from J, the gap between germline ends came to 14 bases. The CDR3 loop spans 15 amino acids. The DNA of the CDR3 is TGTGCCAGCAGTTTAGAGGCGGGCTTCTCCTACGAGCAGTACTTC. Residues: CASSLEAGFSYEQYF.

This chain links TRBV2 with TRBJ2-7; D perhaps matches TRBD1 (5 bases). Deletions cut 1 base from V and 4 bases from J, with 11 bases between. Per the germline V gene, CDR1 is SNHLY and CDR2 is FYNNEI. The CDR3 covers 14 residues. The CDR3 nucleotides are TGTGCCAGCAGTGAAGGTAGGGGTAGGTACGAGCAGTACTTC. It translates to CASSEGRGRYEQYF.

The V gene is TRBV29-1, the J gene TRBJ2-7; D is perhaps TRBD2 (5 bases). Germline V CDR1 and CDR2: SQVTM, ANQGSEA. Trimming stripped 4 bases from V and 3 bases from J, with 13 bases between. The CDR3 is 13 amino acids. Here the CDR3 reads CSVVGPGLYEQYF. As DNA, the CDR3 is TGCAGCGTTGTAGGACCAGGACTCTACGAGCAGTACTTC.

On this clone: A read error may account for a junction end that differs from germline. The V gene is TRBV11-3, the J gene TRBJ1-1, with D maybe TRBD1 (5 bases). Germline V gene sequence: CDR1 SGHNT, CDR2 YENEEA. This CDR3 spans 15 amino acids. Written as DNA, the CDR3 is TGTGCCACCAGCCCATCGGCTGGGGCGAACACTGAAGCTTTCTTT. This translates into CATSPSAGANTEAFF.

The chain joins TRBV30 to TRBJ1-5; TRBD1 might be the D (6 bases). Deletions cut 0 bases from V and 0 bases from J, with 18 bases between. The CDR3 is 18 residues long. Germline V gives CDR1 GTSNPN, CDR2 SVGIG (reference sequence). CDR3 sequence (DNA): TGTGCCTGGAGTGTAAGGGGCGGGGGGCAGAATAGCAATCAGCCCCAGCATTTT. Protein sequence: CAWSVRGGGQNSNQPQHF.

There are a few counts of this clone. V gene TRBV5-1 combines with J gene TRBJ1-5; 9 nucleotides match TRBD1. Trimming removed 6 bases from V and 3 bases from J; junction bases left unmatched: 10. This CDR3 contains 16 residues. Per germline, CDR1 SGHRS and CDR2 YFSETQ. The CDR3 loop reads CASMDRGPLANQPQHF. The CDR3 DNA sequence: TGCGCCAGCATGGACAGGGGACCCCTTGCCAATCAGCCCCAGCATTTT.

This clone has a handful of counts. This chain links TRBV11-3 with TRBJ2-1; D call uncertain. Trimming removed 1 base at V and 0 bases at J, with 7 bases between. The germline CDR1 and CDR2 sequences are SGHNT and YENEEA. The CDR3 spans 15 residues. The CDR3 loop reads CASSLALSSYNEQFF. DNA for the CDR3: TGTGCCAGCAGCTTAGCGCTGAGCTCCTACAATGAGCAGTTCTTC. The entire variable domain, with the rest obtained from reference TRBV11-3 and TRBJ2-1, is as follows: EAGVVQSPRYKIIEKKQPVAFWCNPISGHNTLYWYLQNLGQGPELLIRYENEEAVDDSQLPKDRFSAERLKGVDSTLKIQPAELGDSAVYLCASSLALSSYNEQFFGPGTRLTVL.

The chain links TRBV19 to TRBJ1-2; the match to TRBD1 covers 7 bases. Germline CDR1 is LNHDA and CDR2 is SQIVND (reference sequence). The trim removed 9 bases at V and 0 bases at J, leaving 7 bases unmatched. This CDR3 has 14 amino acids. This CDR3 reads CASTRQGTNYGYTF. For the CDR3, the DNA is TGTGCCAGCACGAGACAGGGAACTAACTATGGCTACACCTTC.

The chain couples TRBV6-1 to TRBJ1-2; TRBD1 matches at 7 bases. CDR3 length: 16 residues. J lost 1 base, V lost 2 bases, and 7 bases had no gene match. Germline lookup yields CDR1 MNHNS and CDR2 SASEGT. The CDR3 is CASSESDRPFNYGYTF. The CDR3 nucleotides read TGTGCCAGCAGTGAATCGGACAGGCCCTTTAACTATGGCTACACCTTC.

The V call is TRBV7-8, the J call TRBJ2-2; D is perhaps TRBD1 (6 bases). V lost 6 bases, J lost 0 bases, and 17 bases lay in between. Germline CDR1 is SGHVS and CDR2 is FQNEAQ. The CDR3 runs 17 residues. Here the CDR3 DNA reads TGTGCCAGCAGAACCCTTGTTGGACAGCCGAACACCGGGGAGCTGTTTTTT. Protein product: CASRTLVGQPNTGELFF.

This clone was seen just once. The V gene is TRBV30, the J gene TRBJ2-3; 10 bases are a match to TRBD2. CDR3 size: 15 residues. Germline assignment: CDR1 GTSNPN and CDR2 SVGIG (reference sequence). V lost 2 bases to trimming and J lost 5 bases; unmatched junction nucleotides: 7. The DNA of the CDR3 is TGTGCCTGGAGTCTGGGAGCGGGGGGGGGAGATACGCAGTATTTT. It yields the protein CAWSLGAGGGDTQYF.

The chain couples TRBV2 to TRBJ2-7, with 8 bases lining up with TRBD2. The CDR3 runs to 16 residues. The germline CDR1 and CDR2 sequences are SNHLY and FYNNEI. The V segment lost 4 bases and the J segment 0 bases; nucleotides outside the gene matches: 8. In DNA, the CDR3 is TGTGCCAGCAGTGTCCCCAGCGGGGGCCTCTCCTACGAGCAGTACTTC. Translating gives CASSVPSGGLSYEQYF.

The chain links TRBV5-5 to TRBJ2-1, with TRBD2 identical over 11 bases. The trim removed 2 bases at V and 7 bases at J, leaving 5 bases unmatched. The CDR3 has 15 amino acids. CDR1 and CDR2 (germline): SGHKS, YYEKEE (reference sequence). CDR3 amino acids: CASSFSGGAGNEQFF. CDR3 bases: TGTGCCAGCAGCTTTAGCGGGGGGGCCGGGAATGAGCAGTTCTTC.

The rearrangement joins TRBV5-1 to TRBJ1-3, with 9 bases aligning to TRBD1. Germline lookup yields CDR1 SGHRS and CDR2 YFSETQ. The CDR3 has 14 residues. V was pared by 4 bases and J by 8 bases, with 7 bases of the junction left unmatched. In DNA form, the CDR3 reads TGCGCCAGCAGCCCGGGACAGGGTGGGGACACCATATATTTT. Residues: CASSPGQGGDTIYF.

The J gene is TRBJ2-2, the V gene TRBV10-1; a weak D match, TRBD2 (6 bases). V was pared by 3 bases and J by 0 bases, with 26 bases between. Germline CDR1 WNHNN, CDR2 SYGVQD (reference sequence). The CDR3 is made up of 21 amino acids. The CDR3 sequence is CASSDRLRTGDPESNTGELFF. CDR3 coding DNA: TGCGCCAGCAGTGATCGTCTTAGGACGGGGGATCCGGAATCGAACACCGGGGAGCTGTTTTTT.

Only a few counts were recorded for this clone. The genes are TRBV6-5 and TRBJ1-5; 8 bases match TRBD1. The germline V gene encodes CDR1 MNHEY and CDR2 SVGAGI. V shed 7 bases and J 2 bases; nucleotides not matched to a gene: 7. This CDR3 has 15 amino acids. The CDR3 spells CASIPNRGGNQPQHF. CDR3 coding DNA: TGTGCCAGCATTCCGAACAGGGGGGGCAATCAGCCCCAGCATTTT.

The chain recombines TRBV5-4 with TRBJ2-7; the match to TRBD2 covers 7 bases. The V gene end was trimmed by 1 base and the J gene end by 4 bases; junction bases not matched to a gene: 8. This CDR3 region has 15 residues. Per germline, CDR1 SGHNT and CDR2 YYREEE (reference sequence). The CDR3 DNA is TGTGCCAGCAGCTTGCATTCTAGCGGATTGTACGAGCAGTACTTC. It specifies CASSLHSSGLYEQYF.

This chain connects TRBV27 to TRBJ2-3; 7 positions match TRBD1. V gave up 8 bases and J gave up 9 bases; unmatched junction bases: 8. Germline loops: CDR1 MNHEY, CDR2 SMNVEV (reference sequence). This CDR3 comprises 12 residues. Written as DNA, the CDR3 is TGTGCCAGCGGGGTTTCGACAGGGACGCAGTATTTT. Amino acids: CASGVSTGTQYF.

The rearrangement links TRBV9 to TRBJ2-5, with 9 positions matching TRBD2. The CDR3 has 17 residues. Germline V gene lookup returns CDR1 SGDLS and CDR2 YYNGEE. After removal of 0 bases from V and 4 bases from J, the junction contained 10 bases not matched to a gene. DNA for the CDR3: TGTGCCAGCAGCGTAGGCGGGGGGGTCATATTTAGAGAGACCCAGTACTTC. It encodes CASSVGGGVIFRETQYF.

The chain uses TRBV5-1 and TRBJ2-2; TRBD1 aligns across 10 bases. Germline trimming cut 3 bases from V and 5 bases from J; bases unmatched to any gene: 1. Germline CDR1 and CDR2: SGHRS and YFSETQ. The CDR3 has 14 amino acids. CDR3: CASSSGQGTGELFF. Written as DNA, the CDR3 is TGCGCCAGCAGCTCGGGACAGGGGACCGGGGAGCTGTTTTTT.

In its sample, this clone was seen a few times. V is TRBV15 and J is TRBJ2-3, with TRBD2 matching over 8 bases. This CDR3 spans 15 amino acids. Germline CDR1 and CDR2: LNHNV and YYDKDF (reference sequence). Losses at the gene ends were 0 bases for V and 1 base for J; bases not matched to a gene: 0. The CDR3, as DNA: TGTGCCACCAGCAGAGAGCGGGGGGGCACAGATACGCAGTATTTT. Encoded protein: CATSRERGGTDTQYF.